This section outlines one T cell receptor beta chain sequence together with its context. Antigen specificity is unknown. PCR primers comprised 60 Vbeta and 13 Jbeta primers. This table comes from immunoSEQ multiplex PCR, and its TCRdb copy is limited to in-frame clones, with some not included. The sample data list 100,000 or so clones. This record comes from a study of cytomegalovirus exposure and HLA in healthy donors. Broader study findings: Reportedly, fewer N-insertions than the roughly 700-donor mean appeared in an Asian-associated ancestry cluster in a later analysis. Reported performance of the classifier showed diagnosis of cytomegalovirus status with high specificity and sensitivity.

V was clipped by 4 bases and J by 5 bases; unmatched bases: 8. The germline CDR1 and CDR2 sequences are SGHNT and YYREEE (reference sequence). The CDR3 runs 14 residues. The clonotype originates from a man aged 45 to 65 in good health and CMV-seronegative. The chain couples TRBV5-4 to TRBJ2-7, with 8 bases aligning to TRBD2. Sequenced: PBMCs. The CDR3 sequence: CASSVPGTSNEQYF. The DNA of the CDR3 is TGTGCCAGCAGCGTGCCCGGGACTAGTAACGAGCAGTACTTC.